A single TCR beta chain is shown here with its context. As yet, its antigen is unknown. This entry belongs to a study of T cell responses to AZD1222 COVID-19 vaccine. Study conclusions and caveats: Donors skewed white British and female; clonal diversity was possibly underestimated. Targeting of unmutated variant regions was reportedly seen in nearly half of spike-specific TCRs.

The data were produced by immunoSEQ multiplex PCR, yet TCRdb's version contains in-frame clones alone and is incomplete. The sample lists around 96,000 clones, about 86% occurring once. Per germline, CDR1 SGHRS and CDR2 YFSETQ. The CDR3 has 13 residues. The V and J ends lost 4 bases and 5 bases, in that order; junction bases with no gene match: 5. V gene TRBV5-1 combines with J gene TRBJ2-7; 8 positions match TRBD2. Here the sequenced sample was peripheral blood, taken 28 days after the second AZD1222 dose. The sequence was obtained from an adult who received the AZD1222 COVID-19 vaccine. CDR3 sequence: CASSTPGGHEQYF. In DNA, the CDR3 is TGCGCCAGCAGCACGCCGGGGGGGCACGAGCAGTACTTC.